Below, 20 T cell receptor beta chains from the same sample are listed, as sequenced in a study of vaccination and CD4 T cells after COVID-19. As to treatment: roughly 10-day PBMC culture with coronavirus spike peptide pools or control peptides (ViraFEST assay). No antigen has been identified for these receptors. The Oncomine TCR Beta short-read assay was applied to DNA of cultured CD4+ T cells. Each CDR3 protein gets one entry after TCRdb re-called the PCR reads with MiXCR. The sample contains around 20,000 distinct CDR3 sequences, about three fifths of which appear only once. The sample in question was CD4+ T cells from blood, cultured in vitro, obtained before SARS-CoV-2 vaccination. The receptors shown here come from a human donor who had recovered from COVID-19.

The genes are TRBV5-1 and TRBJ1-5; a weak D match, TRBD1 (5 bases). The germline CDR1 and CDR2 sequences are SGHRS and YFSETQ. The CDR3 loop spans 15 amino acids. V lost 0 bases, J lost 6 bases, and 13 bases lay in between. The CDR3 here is CASSLDGQGRQPQHF. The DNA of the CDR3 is TGCGCCAGCAGCTTGGACGGGCAGGGTCGTCAGCCCCAGCATTTT.

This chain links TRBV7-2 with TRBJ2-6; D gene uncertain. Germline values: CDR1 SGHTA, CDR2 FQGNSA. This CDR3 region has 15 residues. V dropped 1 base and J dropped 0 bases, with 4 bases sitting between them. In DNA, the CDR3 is TGTGCCAGCAGCTTAGGCCTCTCTGGGGCCAACGTCCTGACTTTC. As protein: CASSLGLSGANVLTF.

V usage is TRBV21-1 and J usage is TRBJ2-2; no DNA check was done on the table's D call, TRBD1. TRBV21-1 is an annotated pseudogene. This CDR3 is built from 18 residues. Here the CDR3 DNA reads TGTGCCAGCAGCAAAGCGTTTTTTAGGACAGGGGACACCGGGGAGCTGTTTTTT. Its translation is CASSKAFFRTGDTGELFF.

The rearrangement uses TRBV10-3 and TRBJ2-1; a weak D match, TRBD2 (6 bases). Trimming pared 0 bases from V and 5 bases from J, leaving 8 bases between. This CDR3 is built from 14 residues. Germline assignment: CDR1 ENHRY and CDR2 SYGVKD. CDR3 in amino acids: CAISESWGDNEQFF. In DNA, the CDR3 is TGTGCCATCAGTGAGTCATGGGGGGACAATGAGCAGTTCTTC.

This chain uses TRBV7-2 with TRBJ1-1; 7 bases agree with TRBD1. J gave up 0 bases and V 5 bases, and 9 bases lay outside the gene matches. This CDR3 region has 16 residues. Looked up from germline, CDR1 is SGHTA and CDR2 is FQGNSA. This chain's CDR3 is CASSLRRTGLNTEAFF. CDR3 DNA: TGTGCCAGCAGCCTCCGAAGGACAGGCTTGAACACTGAAGCTTTCTTT.

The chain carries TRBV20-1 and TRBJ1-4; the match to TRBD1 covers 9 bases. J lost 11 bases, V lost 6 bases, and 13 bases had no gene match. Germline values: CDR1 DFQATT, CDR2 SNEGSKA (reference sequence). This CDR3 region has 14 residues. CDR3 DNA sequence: TGCAGTGCATACCCCGGGACAGGGATACGTAAACTGTTTTTT. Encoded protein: CSAYPGTGIRKLFF.

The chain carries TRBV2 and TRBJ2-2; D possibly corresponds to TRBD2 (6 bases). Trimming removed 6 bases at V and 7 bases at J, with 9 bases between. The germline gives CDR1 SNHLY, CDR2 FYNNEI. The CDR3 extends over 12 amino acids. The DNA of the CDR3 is TGTGCCAGCAGGAGACTAGGCGGGGAGCTGTTTTTT. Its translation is CASRRLGGELFF.

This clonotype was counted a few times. CDR3 bases: TGTGCCAGCACCCCGGGAGACAGGTACACTCAGCCCCAGCATTTT. Encoded protein: CASTPGDRYTQPQHF. The V gene is TRBV6-2 or TRBV6-3, the J gene TRBJ1-5; tentative D call: TRBD1 (6 bases). This CDR3 contains 15 residues. The V end lost 7 bases, the J end lost 6 bases, and 19 bases lay between the germline ends. In germline, CDR1 is MNHEY, CDR2 SVGEGT.

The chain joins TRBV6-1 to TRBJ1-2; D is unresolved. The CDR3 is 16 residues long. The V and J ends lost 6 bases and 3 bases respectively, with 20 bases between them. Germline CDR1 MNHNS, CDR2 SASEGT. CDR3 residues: CASRLPGIRADYGYTF. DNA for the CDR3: TGTGCCAGCAGGTTACCGGGGATCAGAGCGGACTATGGCTACACCTTC.

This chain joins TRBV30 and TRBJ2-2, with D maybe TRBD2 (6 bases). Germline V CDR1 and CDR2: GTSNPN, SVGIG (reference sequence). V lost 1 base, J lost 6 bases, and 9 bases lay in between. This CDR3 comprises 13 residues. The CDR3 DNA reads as TGTGCCTGGAGTGATATAGCGGCCGGGGAGCTGTTTTTT. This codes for CAWSDIAAGELFF.

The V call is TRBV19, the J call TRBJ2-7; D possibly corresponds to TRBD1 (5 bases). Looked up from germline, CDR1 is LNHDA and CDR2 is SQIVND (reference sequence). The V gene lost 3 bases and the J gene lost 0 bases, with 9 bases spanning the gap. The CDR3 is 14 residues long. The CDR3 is CASSIQGNSYEQYF. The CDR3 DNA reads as TGTGCCAGTAGTATCCAGGGCAACTCCTACGAGCAGTACTTC. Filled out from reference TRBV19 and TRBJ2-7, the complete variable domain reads DGGITQSPKYLFRKEGQNVTLSCEQNLNHDAMYWYRQDPGQGLRLIYYSQIVNDFQKGDIAEGYSVSREKKESFPLTVTSAQKNPTAFYLCASSIQGNSYEQYFGPGTRLTVT.

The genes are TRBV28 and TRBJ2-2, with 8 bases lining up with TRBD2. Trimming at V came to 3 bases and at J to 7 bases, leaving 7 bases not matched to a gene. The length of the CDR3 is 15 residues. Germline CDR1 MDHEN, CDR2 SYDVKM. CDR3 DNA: TGTGCCAGCAGTTTTCGGGGGGGGCCGGTCGGGGAGCTGTTTTTT. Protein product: CASSFRGGPVGELFF.

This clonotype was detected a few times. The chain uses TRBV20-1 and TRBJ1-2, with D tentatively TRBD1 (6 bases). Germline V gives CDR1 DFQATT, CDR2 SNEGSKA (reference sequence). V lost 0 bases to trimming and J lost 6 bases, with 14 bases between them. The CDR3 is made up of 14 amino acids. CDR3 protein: CSARDSGYRDGYTF. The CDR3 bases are TGCAGTGCTAGAGACTCCGGGTACAGGGATGGCTACACCTTC.

The CDR3: CSARIPGLAGDETQYF. The CDR3 nucleotides read TGCAGTGCTAGAATTCCGGGACTAGCGGGGGACGAGACCCAGTACTTC. The chain recombines TRBV20-1 with TRBJ2-5, with 14 bases aligning to TRBD2. CDR1 DFQATT and CDR2 SNEGSKA come from the germline V gene (reference sequence). Germline trimming cut 2 bases from V and 5 bases from J; bases unmatched to any gene: 7. The CDR3 totals 16 residues.

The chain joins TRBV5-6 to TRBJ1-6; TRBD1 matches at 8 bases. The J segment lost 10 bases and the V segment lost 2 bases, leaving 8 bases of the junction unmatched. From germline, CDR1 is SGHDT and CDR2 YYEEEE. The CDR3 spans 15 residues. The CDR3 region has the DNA TGTGCCAGCAGCTTCGTCGACAGGGGCTACTCACCCCTCCACTTT. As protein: CASSFVDRGYSPLHF.

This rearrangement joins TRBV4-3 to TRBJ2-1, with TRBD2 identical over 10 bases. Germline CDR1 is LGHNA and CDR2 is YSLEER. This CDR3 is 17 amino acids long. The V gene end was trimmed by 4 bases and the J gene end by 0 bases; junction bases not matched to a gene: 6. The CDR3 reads CASSLGLAVSSYNEQFF. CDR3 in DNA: TGCGCCAGCAGCCTCGGACTAGCGGTAAGCTCCTACAATGAGCAGTTCTTC.

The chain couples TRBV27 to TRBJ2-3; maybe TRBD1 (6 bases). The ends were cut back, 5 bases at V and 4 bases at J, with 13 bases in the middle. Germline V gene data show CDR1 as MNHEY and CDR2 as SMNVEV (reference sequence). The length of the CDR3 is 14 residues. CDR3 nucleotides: TGTGCCAGCAGTCACCATAACAGGGCAGATACGCAGTATTTT. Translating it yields CASSHHNRADTQYF.

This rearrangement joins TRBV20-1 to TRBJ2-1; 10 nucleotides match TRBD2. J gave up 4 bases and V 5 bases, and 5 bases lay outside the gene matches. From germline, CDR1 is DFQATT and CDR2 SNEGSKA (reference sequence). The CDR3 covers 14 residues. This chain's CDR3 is CSAGRLAGYNEQFF. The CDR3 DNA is TGCAGTGCTGGCAGACTAGCGGGTTACAATGAGCAGTTCTTC.

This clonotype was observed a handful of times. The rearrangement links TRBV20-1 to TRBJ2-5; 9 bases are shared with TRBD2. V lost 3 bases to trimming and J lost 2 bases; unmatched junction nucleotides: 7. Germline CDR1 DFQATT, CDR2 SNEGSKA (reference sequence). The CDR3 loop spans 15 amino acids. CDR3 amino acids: CSASSLAGRQETQYF. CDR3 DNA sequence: TGCAGTGCTAGTTCGCTAGCGGGACGTCAAGAGACCCAGTACTTC.

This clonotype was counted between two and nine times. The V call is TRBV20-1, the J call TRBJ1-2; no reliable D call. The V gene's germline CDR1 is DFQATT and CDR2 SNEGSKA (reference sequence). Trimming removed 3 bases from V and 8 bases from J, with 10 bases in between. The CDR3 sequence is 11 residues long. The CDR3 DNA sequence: TGCAGTGCTAGGGTAGGTCCAGGCTACACCTTC. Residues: CSARVGPGYTF.